What follows are 24 T cell receptor beta chains derived from one specimen sequenced in a study of Graves' ophthalmopathy and Graves' hyperthyroidism. Scientists amplified the TCR beta CDR3 regions from RNA transcripts. RT-PCR was first run with HTBI primers, then multiplex PCR in a second round. Using its own MiXCR run on the multiplex PCR reads, TCRdb lists one record per CDR3 protein. Altogether over 200,000 distinct CDR3 sequences are present, around 28% being singletons, with the ten largest covering about 9.3%. Source material: peripheral blood. The receptors shown here come from a man between 45 and 60 years old with Graves' ophthalmopathy.

This clonotype was observed at least ten times. V usage is TRBV20-1 and J usage is TRBJ2-7; maybe TRBD1 (6 bases). With 6 bases removed from V and 6 bases from J, the gap between germline ends came to 18 bases. The germline V gene has CDR1 DFQATT and CDR2 SNEGSKA (reference sequence). The CDR3 totals 13 residues. CDR3 sequence reads: CSAARGGPTEQYF. The CDR3 DNA follows: TGCAGTGCGGCCAGGGGTGGTCCAACCGAGCAGTACTTC.

The chain recombines TRBV6-2 or TRBV6-3 with TRBJ2-7, with TRBD1 matching over 9 bases. Germline V gene data show CDR1 as MNHEY and CDR2 as SVGEGT. V gave up 6 bases and J gave up 3 bases; unmatched junction bases: 6. The CDR3 is 14 residues long. CDR3 protein: CASRPRTGVYEQYF. DNA for the CDR3: TGTGCCAGCAGACCTCGGACAGGGGTCTACGAGCAGTACTTC.

This clonotype was observed many times. The chain employs TRBV12-3 or TRBV12-4 and TRBJ2-7; D unclear. CDR3 size: 13 residues. V was clipped by 6 bases and J by 3 bases, with 12 bases between them. CDR3 in amino acids: CASSPSGFYEQYF. DNA for the CDR3: TGTGCCAGCAGCCCCAGTGGATTCTACGAGCAGTACTTC.

V is TRBV5-6 and J is TRBJ2-5; TRBD1 might be the D (5 bases). This CDR3 spans 16 amino acids. CDR1 and CDR2 (germline): SGHDT, YYEEEE. Trimming stripped 0 bases from V and 0 bases from J, with 12 bases between. Written as DNA, the CDR3 is TGTGCCAGCAGCTTGGCAGGGTACAGTCACCAAGAGACCCAGTACTTC. Protein sequence: CASSLAGYSHQETQYF. The full variable domain, its missing parts supplied by reference TRBV5-6 and TRBJ2-5, is DAGVTQSPTHLIKTRGQQVTLRCSPKSGHDTVSWYQQALGQGPQFIFQYYEEEERQRGNFPDRFSGHQFPNYSSELNVNALLLGDSALYLCASSLAGYSHQETQYFGPGTRLLVL.

The J gene is TRBJ2-5, the V gene TRBV12-3 or TRBV12-4; 14 bases line up with TRBD2. Losses at the gene ends were 9 bases for V and 5 bases for J; bases not matched to a gene: 8. The length of the CDR3 is 15 residues. The CDR3 DNA sequence: TGTGCCAGTAGGGGACTAGCGGGGGACCTGGAGACCCAGTACTTC. This translates into CASRGLAGDLETQYF.

This chain connects TRBV6-2 or TRBV6-3 to TRBJ1-1; D is unclear. CDR1 MNHEY and CDR2 SVGEGT come from the germline V gene. The CDR3 sequence is 16 residues long. V gave up 4 bases and J gave up 0 bases, with 15 bases separating them. The CDR3 DNA sequence: TGTGCCAGCAGTTTACGGTTAGGGCAGGTGAACACTGAAGCTTTCTTT. Translation gives CASSLRLGQVNTEAFF.

This clonotype occurred many times. V is TRBV7-9 and J is TRBJ1-1; D not certain. The CDR3 sequence is 14 residues long. Trimming shortened V by 5 bases and J by 2 bases, and 12 bases separated the two germline ends. Per germline, CDR1 SEHNR and CDR2 FQNEAQ (reference sequence). The CDR3 protein is CASSRSLTNTEAFF. For the CDR3, the DNA is TGTGCCAGCAGCCGGAGTCTCACCAACACTGAAGCTTTCTTT.

At least ten counts were recorded for this clonotype. The junction and the germline gene differ at one end; a read error may be behind it. The J gene is TRBJ2-7, the V gene TRBV12-3 or TRBV12-4; a weak D match, TRBD1 (5 bases). This CDR3 spans 14 amino acids. The CDR3 DNA sequence: TGTGCCAGCAGTGCTAGACAGACCCGTTCGAGATTGAACTTC. Translation gives CASSARQTRSRLNF.

This clonotype was seen repeatedly, ten times or more. The chain combines TRBV28 with TRBJ2-7; D may be TRBD2 (5 bases). This CDR3 comprises 14 residues. Trimming stripped 8 bases from V and 2 bases from J, with 16 bases between. In germline, CDR1 is MDHEN, CDR2 SYDVKM. CDR3 bases: TGTGCCAGCCATCGACCGGGGAGCCCCTACGAGCAGTACTTC. Translating gives CASHRPGSPYEQYF.

This clonotype was seen repeatedly, ten times or more. CDR3 nucleotide sequence: TGTGCCAGCAGCCCCGCCTCCAATCAGCCCCAGCATTTT. Its protein product is CASSPASNQPQHF. V usage is TRBV28 and J usage is TRBJ1-5, with D uncertain. This CDR3 has 13 amino acids. V was pared by 6 bases and J by 3 bases, with 9 bases between. CDR1 and CDR2 (germline): MDHEN, SYDVKM.

This clonotype occurred many times. The chain is built from TRBV27 and TRBJ2-6; D may be TRBD2 (6 bases). V was trimmed by 1 base and J by 0 bases, leaving 7 bases between them. The CDR3 is made up of 16 amino acids. Germline CDR1 reads MNHEY; CDR2 reads SMNVEV (reference sequence). The DNA of the CDR3 is TGTGCCAGCAGTTTATTGGGGGGCTCTGGGGCCAACGTCCTGACTTTC. It translates to CASSLLGGSGANVLTF.

This clonotype was detected ten times or more. The rearrangement links TRBV12-3 or TRBV12-4 to TRBJ1-5; D not certain. The ends were cut back, 3 bases at V and 4 bases at J, with 13 bases in the middle. The length of the CDR3 is 15 residues. The CDR3 spells CASSFMGVENQPQHF. CDR3 in DNA: TGTGCCAGCAGTTTTATGGGTGTGGAGAATCAGCCCCAGCATTTT.

The sample holds many counts of this clonotype. Compared with germline, one end of the junction differs, possibly owing to a read error. This rearrangement joins TRBV12-3 or TRBV12-4 to TRBJ1-1; possibly TRBD1 for D (5 bases). The CDR3 totals 13 residues. The CDR3 nucleotides are TGTGCCAGCAGCTTAGGTCGGGGGACTGAAGCTTTCTTT. Encoded protein: CASSLGRGTEAFF.

The CDR3 bases are TGTGCCAGCAGAACGGGGGCCGGAAACACCATATATTTT. It codes for CASRTGAGNTIYF. V usage is TRBV6-1 and J usage is TRBJ1-3, with D possibly matching TRBD1 (6 bases). Germline lookup yields CDR1 MNHNS and CDR2 SASEGT. CDR3 length: 13 residues. Trimming left V 6 bases short and J 4 bases short, with 10 bases between.

This clonotype occurred many times. The chain combines TRBV25-1 with TRBJ1-2; D is possibly TRBD1 (5 bases). V was cut by 6 bases and J by 8 bases, with 16 bases left in between. The CDR3 is 13 residues long. Per the germline V gene, CDR1 is MGHDK and CDR2 is SYGVNS. The CDR3 sequence: CASREQALGGYTF. In nucleotides, the CDR3 is TGTGCCAGCAGGGAACAGGCCCTGGGGGGCTACACCTTC.

This clonotype was counted ten times or more. CDR3 DNA: TGTGCCAGCAGTTTTACGCTGGGACAGGGACAAGAGACCCAGTACTTC. Amino acid sequence: CASSFTLGQGQETQYF. The chain has TRBV28 and TRBJ2-5, with TRBD1 matching 9 bases. Germline V gene sequence: CDR1 MDHEN, CDR2 SYDVKM. The CDR3 extends over 16 amino acids. V gave up 3 bases and J gave up 2 bases; unmatched junction bases: 7.

Ten or more counts support this clonotype. The chain combines TRBV20-1 with TRBJ1-2; TRBD1 agrees at 10 bases. The CDR3 loop spans 13 amino acids. Per the germline V gene, CDR1 is DFQATT and CDR2 is SNEGSKA (reference sequence). The junction had 5 bases not matched to a gene; V was cut back by 5 bases and J by 5 bases. CDR3 in DNA: TGCAGTGCTTCAGGGACAGGGGTTTATGGCTACACCTTC. Translating it yields CSASGTGVYGYTF.

This clonotype appeared a single time. The chain links TRBV6-5 to TRBJ1-1; no clear D gene. The CDR3 extends over 14 amino acids. Deletions cut 4 bases from V and 0 bases from J, with 9 bases between. Germline CDR1 and CDR2: MNHEY and SVGAGI. The CDR3: CASSFSYLNTEAFF. The CDR3 DNA reads TGTGCCAGCAGTTTTTCCTACTTGAACACTGAAGCTTTCTTT.

This clonotype has ten or more counts. The chain carries TRBV20-1 and TRBJ2-7, with a possible D match to TRBD2 (6 bases). Trimming left V 1 base short and J 4 bases short, with 11 bases between. Germline V CDR1 and CDR2: DFQATT, SNEGSKA (reference sequence). The CDR3 covers 13 residues. The CDR3 nucleotides read TGCAGTGCTAGAGTCATTAGCGGATACGAGCAGTACTTC. Its protein product is CSARVISGYEQYF.

The DNA of the CDR3 is TGTGCCAGCCCCACGAATGAAGGGTGGAGCAATCAGCCCCAGCATTTT. This encodes CASPTNEGWSNQPQHF. The chain carries TRBV6-7 and TRBJ1-5; D remains unclear. TRBV6-7 carries the ORF label, with uncertain function. This CDR3 is built from 16 residues. V lost 8 bases and J lost 1, with 18 bases in between.

This clonotype occurred many times. At one of its ends the junction is not consistent with the germline gene, which may arise from a read error. V usage is TRBV25-1 and J usage is TRBJ2-5; TRBD2 matches at 11 bases. Germline CDR1 is MGHDK and CDR2 is SYGVNS. This CDR3 has 18 residues. Written as DNA, the CDR3 is TGTGCCAGCAGTGAATATATAGGACTAGCGGGCACGGAAGAGGCCCAGTACTTC. As protein: CASSEYIGLAGTEEAQYF.

This clonotype was observed many times. The V and J genes are TRBV7-2 and TRBJ1-6, with D perhaps matching TRBD1 (5 bases). The V gene's germline CDR1 is SGHTA and CDR2 FQGNSA. Trimming removed 4 bases at V and 10 bases at J, with 17 bases between. The CDR3 totals 15 residues. CDR3 nucleotide sequence: TGTGCCAGCAGCTCAAGGGGATTGGTGTCCTCACCCCTCCACTTT. This codes for CASSSRGLVSSPLHF.

This chain connects TRBV6-1 to TRBJ2-7, with 8 bases aligning to TRBD1. From germline, CDR1 is MNHNS and CDR2 SASEGT. The CDR3 is made up of 13 amino acids. V shed 7 bases and J 5 bases; nucleotides not matched to a gene: 7. The CDR3 is CASTQDRDHEQYF. CDR3 in DNA: TGTGCCAGCACCCAGGACAGGGACCACGAGCAGTACTTC.

The gene calls are TRBV7-2 and TRBJ2-7; D might be TRBD1 or TRBD2, each matching 5 bases. The CDR3 sequence is 12 residues long. The V end lost 5 bases, the J end lost 4 bases, and 9 bases lay between the germline ends. Looked up from germline, CDR1 is SGHTA and CDR2 is FQGNSA. The CDR3 DNA sequence: TGTGCCAGCAGCACATGGGGGTACGAGCAGTACTTC. Residues: CASSTWGYEQYF.